The T cell receptor (beta chain) under discussion was sequenced for a study of long-term antiretroviral therapy in people with HIV. Study in general: The immediate-ART recommendation dates to 2015, and the earliest samples predate it by about a decade.

Run at survey level, the immunoSEQ assay was version v3.0. The data were produced by immunoSEQ multiplex PCR, yet TCRdb's version contains in-frame clones alone and is incomplete. The top ten hold 3.8% of the sample, which has roughly 30,000 clones, approximately 85% seen once. Study-level results: Regardless of time point, clones expanded before ART dominated the repertoire. There were no data on ART adherence, viral resistance or therapy changes, a gap that limits inferences about post-ART repertoire changes.

CDR1 SGHAT and CDR2 FQNNGV come from the germline V gene. With V trimmed by 5 bases and J by 8 bases, 12 bases remained unmatched. This CDR3 comprises 16 residues. A word on this clone: Its antigen is as yet unknown.

The starting material was unsorted PBMCs, obtained 0.8 years before starting antiretroviral therapy. The TCR comes from a man aged 18 to 30 with HIV. The J gene is TRBJ1-4, the V gene TRBV11-2; 9 bases align to TRBD1. CDR3 sequence: CASSPSRDRAEEKLFF. The CDR3 region has the DNA TGTGCCAGCAGCCCGAGCCGGGACAGGGCAGAGGAAAAACTGTTTTTT.